The rows below give T cell receptor beta chains drawn from one sample of a study of T cell repertoires in cytomegalovirus infection. TCRdb redid the calling of the reads with MiXCR, one entry per CDR3 protein. The data show about 600,000 distinct CDR3 sequences, approximately 24% seen once. Sample: CD8+ T cells from PBMCs. These receptors all come from a human donor in good health (CMV status not recorded). Some clones in this sample may be carry-over from other donors' samples. Each CDR3 is given with its conserved first and last residue. The D gene is left open where the match is weak. Clone size is given for some rows only: seen once, a few or many times, or a class if the clone is expanded.

cdr3_aa: CSARDDSSRQPQHF; cdr3_nt: TGCAGTGCTAGAGACGACAGTTCGAGGCAGCCCCAGCATTTT; clone_size: few; j_call: TRBJ1-5; v_call: TRBV20-1; d_call: -
cdr3_aa: CASSQVRRGGNQPQHF; cdr3_nt: TGTGCCAGCAGCCAAGTACGAAGGGGAGGCAATCAGCCCCAGCATTTT; clone_size: -; j_call: TRBJ1-5; v_call: TRBV14; d_call: -
cdr3_aa: CASRKGSGVGQPQHF; cdr3_nt: TGTGCCAGCAGAAAAGGGTCGGGGGTGGGACAGCCCCAGCATTTT; clone_size: many; j_call: TRBJ1-5; v_call: TRBV7-8; d_call: -
cdr3_aa: CASSIDTQMNTEAFF; cdr3_nt: TGTGCCAGTAGTATAGATACCCAGATGAACACTGAAGCTTTCTTT; clone_size: -; j_call: TRBJ1-1; v_call: TRBV19; d_call: -
cdr3_aa: CASSLARSGQYNEQFF; cdr3_nt: TGCGCCAGCAGCTTGGCGCGGTCAGGGCAGTACAATGAGCAGTTCTTC; clone_size: -; j_call: TRBJ2-1; v_call: TRBV5-1; d_call: -
cdr3_aa: CSAVGSSGETYEQYF; cdr3_nt: TGCAGCGCTGTGGGGTCCAGCGGGGAGACCTACGAGCAGTACTTC; clone_size: -; j_call: TRBJ2-7; v_call: TRBV29-1; d_call: TRBD2
cdr3_aa: CASRYRGRTYGYTF; cdr3_nt: TGTGCCAGCAGGTACAGGGGGCGCACCTATGGCTACACCTTC; clone_size: few; j_call: TRBJ1-2; v_call: TRBV28; d_call: TRBD1
cdr3_aa: CASSYRGTLNYGYTF; cdr3_nt: TGTGCCAGCAGTTACCGCGGGACGTTAAACTATGGCTACACCTTC; clone_size: -; j_call: TRBJ1-2; v_call: TRBV6-1; d_call: -
cdr3_aa: CASSLGQRPYEQYF; cdr3_nt: TGTGCCAGCAGTCTGGGACAGAGGCCCTACGAGCAGTACTTC; clone_size: many; j_call: TRBJ2-7; v_call: TRBV12-3/TRBV12-4; d_call: TRBD1
cdr3_aa: CASSPRPRSSEAFF; cdr3_nt: TGTGCCAGTAGTCCGCGGCCCAGGTCCAGTGAAGCTTTCTTT; clone_size: -; j_call: TRBJ1-1; v_call: TRBV19; d_call: -
cdr3_aa: CASGLGQHSGNTIYF; cdr3_nt: TGTGCTAGTGGTTTGGGACAGCACTCTGGAAACACCATATATTTT; clone_size: few; j_call: TRBJ1-3; v_call: TRBV12-5; d_call: -
cdr3_aa: CASSLNSGGPKLYEQYF; cdr3_nt: TGTGCCAGCAGTCTAAATAGCGGGGGGCCAAAACTCTACGAGCAGTACTTC; clone_size: many; j_call: TRBJ2-7; v_call: TRBV27; d_call: TRBD2
cdr3_aa: CASRISGTVSEQYF; cdr3_nt: TGTGCCAGCAGAATTAGCGGAACGGTGTCCGAGCAGTACTTC; clone_size: few; j_call: TRBJ2-7; v_call: TRBV27; d_call: -
cdr3_aa: CASSGTGGRAGELFF; cdr3_nt: TGTGCCAGCAGTGGGACAGGGGGAAGGGCCGGGGAGCTGTTTTTT; clone_size: many; j_call: TRBJ2-2; v_call: TRBV6-1; d_call: TRBD1
cdr3_aa: CATQLGEQYF; cdr3_nt: TGTGCCACCCAGCTAGGAGAGCAGTACTTC; clone_size: many; j_call: TRBJ2-7; v_call: TRBV7-8; d_call: -
cdr3_aa: CASSLWAGGNYEQYF; cdr3_nt: TGTGCCAGCAGTTTATGGGCGGGGGGCAACTACGAGCAGTACTTC; clone_size: few; j_call: TRBJ2-7; v_call: TRBV27; d_call: TRBD2
cdr3_aa: CASRSGQTNYGYTF; cdr3_nt: TGTGCCAGCAGATCGGGGCAGACTAACTATGGCTACACCTTC; clone_size: -; j_call: TRBJ1-2; v_call: TRBV5-6; d_call: -
cdr3_aa: CASSYLTGLQMNTEAFF; cdr3_nt: TGTGCCAGCAGTTACTTGACAGGCTTGCAAATGAACACTGAAGCTTTCTTT; clone_size: few; j_call: TRBJ1-1; v_call: TRBV6-6; d_call: -
cdr3_aa: CAISELTGETQYF; cdr3_nt: TGTGCCATCAGTGAGCTGACGGGGGAGACCCAGTACTTC; clone_size: -; j_call: TRBJ2-5; v_call: TRBV10-3; d_call: -
cdr3_aa: CSVIAGTGSNQPQHF; cdr3_nt: TGCAGCGTTATCGCCGGGACAGGAAGCAATCAGCCCCAGCATTTT; clone_size: few; j_call: TRBJ1-5; v_call: TRBV29-1; d_call: TRBD1
cdr3_aa: CASSLGLAGEGEQFF; cdr3_nt: TGTGCCAGCAGCTTGGGACTAGCGGGGGAGGGTGAGCAGTTCTTC; clone_size: few; j_call: TRBJ2-1; v_call: TRBV7-4; d_call: TRBD2
cdr3_aa: CASSLSLDGDTEAFF; cdr3_nt: TGTGCCAGCAGCTTAAGTCTGGACGGCGACACTGAAGCTTTCTTT; clone_size: once; j_call: TRBJ1-1; v_call: TRBV7-2; d_call: -
cdr3_aa: CASSLAAGVFNEQFF; cdr3_nt: TGTGCCAGCAGCTTGGCAGCGGGGGTGTTCAATGAGCAGTTCTTC; clone_size: few; j_call: TRBJ2-1; v_call: TRBV5-6; d_call: TRBD2
cdr3_aa: CASSLAEGDRGRETQYF; cdr3_nt: TGTGCCAGCAGCTTAGCAGAGGGAGACAGGGGCCGGGAGACCCAGTACTTC; clone_size: many; j_call: TRBJ2-5; v_call: TRBV7-2; d_call: TRBD1
cdr3_aa: CASSWGESYEQYF; cdr3_nt: TGTGCCAGCAGCTGGGGTGAGTCCTACGAGCAGTACTTC; clone_size: few; j_call: TRBJ2-7; v_call: TRBV7-6; d_call: -
cdr3_aa: CASSFRQGAGQPQHF; cdr3_nt: TGTGCCAGCAGTTTTCGGCAGGGGGCAGGTCAGCCCCAGCATTTT; clone_size: -; j_call: TRBJ1-5; v_call: TRBV28; d_call: TRBD1
cdr3_aa: CASSYVNPTEAFF; cdr3_nt: TGTGCCAGCAGTTACGTTAACCCGACTGAAGCTTTCTTT; clone_size: -; j_call: TRBJ1-1; v_call: TRBV6-2/TRBV6-3; d_call: -
cdr3_aa: CASSLQGKWTYNEQFF; cdr3_nt: TGTGCCAGCAGCTTACAGGGGAAGTGGACCTACAATGAGCAGTTCTTC; clone_size: -; j_call: TRBJ2-1; v_call: TRBV7-6; d_call: -
cdr3_aa: CARSLVREETQYF; cdr3_nt: TGTGCCAGGAGCCTTGTAAGGGAAGAGACCCAGTACTTC; clone_size: -; j_call: TRBJ2-5; v_call: TRBV7-9; d_call: -
cdr3_aa: CASSIIIQPSYNEQFF; cdr3_nt: TGTGCCAGCAGCATCATTATTCAGCCCTCCTACAATGAGCAGTTCTTC; clone_size: many; j_call: TRBJ2-1; v_call: TRBV7-9; d_call: -
cdr3_aa: CASSDRDPRSYNSPLHF; cdr3_nt: TGTGCCAGCTCAGACCGGGACCCGAGGTCCTATAATTCACCCCTCCACTTT; clone_size: -; j_call: TRBJ1-6; v_call: TRBV18; d_call: -
cdr3_aa: CASSQAIGELFF; cdr3_nt: TGTGCCAGCAGCCAAGCCATCGGGGAGCTGTTTTTT; clone_size: many; j_call: TRBJ2-2; v_call: TRBV14; d_call: -
cdr3_aa: CASGPGGGGYTF; cdr3_nt: TGTGCCAGCGGTCCAGGGGGAGGCGGCTACACCTTC; clone_size: -; j_call: TRBJ1-2; v_call: TRBV5-6; d_call: TRBD1
cdr3_aa: CASSLTRPGQSTDTQYF; cdr3_nt: TGTGCCAGCAGCCTTACGAGACCGGGACAAAGCACAGATACGCAGTATTTT; clone_size: -; j_call: TRBJ2-3; v_call: TRBV28; d_call: -
cdr3_aa: CASSSGLLNTEAFF; cdr3_nt: TGTGCCAGCAGCAGTGGACTCTTGAACACTGAAGCTTTCTTT; clone_size: many; j_call: TRBJ1-1; v_call: TRBV7-6; d_call: -
cdr3_aa: CSARDKSGFTGELFF; cdr3_nt: TGCAGTGCTAGAGATAAGTCGGGGTTCACCGGGGAGCTGTTTTTT; clone_size: few; j_call: TRBJ2-2; v_call: TRBV20-1; d_call: -
cdr3_aa: CASSYGVTPRGNTEAFF; cdr3_nt: TGTGCCAGCAGTTACGGTGTAACGCCACGAGGGAACACTGAAGCTTTCTTT; clone_size: many; j_call: TRBJ1-1; v_call: TRBV7-9; d_call: -
cdr3_aa: CASSQRGYYNEQFF; cdr3_nt: TGTGCCAGCAGCCAACGTGGATACTACAATGAGCAGTTCTTC; clone_size: few; j_call: TRBJ2-1; v_call: TRBV14; d_call: -
cdr3_aa: CASSGTQLGTGELFF; cdr3_nt: TGTGCCAGCAGTGGGACACAACTTGGGACCGGGGAGCTGTTTTTT; clone_size: -; j_call: TRBJ2-2; v_call: TRBV27; d_call: -
cdr3_aa: CASSSLRAEDTEAFF; cdr3_nt: TGTGCCAGCAGTTCCCTCAGGGCCGAGGACACTGAAGCTTTCTTT; clone_size: few; j_call: TRBJ1-1; v_call: TRBV6-6; d_call: -
cdr3_aa: CANSLTGQGNYGYTF; cdr3_nt: TGTGCCAACAGCCTCACGGGACAGGGAAACTATGGCTACACCTTC; clone_size: -; j_call: TRBJ1-2; v_call: TRBV2; d_call: TRBD1
cdr3_aa: CSVELGGHTEAFF; cdr3_nt: TGCAGCGTTGAACTGGGGGGGCACACTGAAGCTTTCTTT; clone_size: -; j_call: TRBJ1-1; v_call: TRBV29-1; d_call: -
cdr3_aa: CASSLVPGQGIDNSPLHF; cdr3_nt: TGTGCCAGCAGCTTAGTGCCTGGACAGGGGATCGATAATTCACCCCTCCACTTT; clone_size: few; j_call: TRBJ1-6; v_call: TRBV7-9; d_call: TRBD1
cdr3_aa: CPGGGSYNEQFF; cdr3_nt: TGCCCGGGAGGGGGCTCCTACAATGAGCAGTTCTTC; clone_size: -; j_call: TRBJ2-1; v_call: TRBV20-1; d_call: TRBD2
cdr3_aa: CASESKIRTRSGANVLTF; cdr3_nt: TGTGCCAGCGAGTCTAAGATCAGAACTCGCTCTGGGGCCAACGTCCTGACTTTC; clone_size: -; j_call: TRBJ2-6; v_call: TRBV7-4; d_call: -
cdr3_aa: CASSLFSFGGANTGELFF; cdr3_nt: TGTGCCAGCAGTTTATTTTCCTTCGGGGGAGCGAACACCGGGGAGCTGTTTTTT; clone_size: few; j_call: TRBJ2-2; v_call: TRBV27; d_call: -
cdr3_aa: CASSQEGQGDYGYTF; cdr3_nt: TGCGCCAGCAGCCAAGAGGGACAGGGGGACTATGGCTACACCTTC; clone_size: many; j_call: TRBJ1-2; v_call: TRBV4-1; d_call: TRBD1
cdr3_aa: CASSVSAGTPNTGELFF; cdr3_nt: TGTGCCAGCAGTGTCTCAGCGGGCACACCGAACACCGGGGAGCTGTTTTTT; clone_size: few; j_call: TRBJ2-2; v_call: TRBV12-3/TRBV12-4; d_call: -
cdr3_aa: CASRWWGANNQPQHF; cdr3_nt: TGTGCCAGCAGGTGGTGGGGAGCTAACAATCAGCCCCAGCATTTT; clone_size: -; j_call: TRBJ1-5; v_call: TRBV28; d_call: -
cdr3_aa: CASSLRDRFKSGANVLTF; cdr3_nt: TGTGCCAGCAGTCTCCGGGACAGGTTTAAGTCTGGGGCCAACGTCCTGACTTTC; clone_size: -; j_call: TRBJ2-6; v_call: TRBV6-8; d_call: TRBD1
cdr3_aa: CASSSGNAGVFSYEQYF; cdr3_nt: TGTGCCAGCAGCTCCGGAAATGCGGGGGTATTCTCCTACGAGCAGTACTTC; clone_size: -; j_call: TRBJ2-7; v_call: TRBV7-8; d_call: TRBD2
cdr3_aa: CASSELAVF; cdr3_nt: TGTGCCAGCAGTGAACTCGCAGTCTTC; clone_size: few; j_call: TRBJ1-2; v_call: TRBV6-1; d_call: -
cdr3_aa: CASSSRTGGNYEQYF; cdr3_nt: TGTGCCAGCAGCTCCAGGACAGGGGGGAACTACGAGCAGTACTTC; clone_size: many; j_call: TRBJ2-7; v_call: TRBV7-8; d_call: TRBD1
cdr3_aa: CASSISTGWEQYF; cdr3_nt: TGTGCCAGCAGCATCTCGACGGGGTGGGAGCAGTACTTC; clone_size: -; j_call: TRBJ2-7; v_call: TRBV5-6; d_call: -
cdr3_aa: CASSITSGGAGGLEQFF; cdr3_nt: TGTGCCAGCAGCATAACTAGCGGGGGAGCCGGGGGTTTGGAGCAGTTCTTC; clone_size: -; j_call: TRBJ2-1; v_call: TRBV12-3/TRBV12-4; d_call: TRBD2
cdr3_aa: CASNVNRDRVFYGYTF; cdr3_nt: TGTGCCAGCAACGTAAACCGGGACAGGGTTTTCTATGGCTACACCTTC; clone_size: few; j_call: TRBJ1-2; v_call: TRBV12-3/TRBV12-4; d_call: TRBD1
cdr3_aa: CASSIIGTGNQPQHF; cdr3_nt: TGTGCCAGTAGTATTATTGGGACAGGGAATCAGCCCCAGCATTTT; clone_size: few; j_call: TRBJ1-5; v_call: TRBV19; d_call: TRBD1
cdr3_aa: CASSYSLQGEGEQFF; cdr3_nt: TGTGCCAGCAGTTACTCGCTACAGGGTGAGGGTGAGCAGTTCTTC; clone_size: few; j_call: TRBJ2-1; v_call: TRBV6-5; d_call: -